This T cell receptor (beta chain) was observed in a study of cytomegalovirus exposure and HLA in healthy donors. Study outcomes and limitations: Some public TCRs appeared in many individuals, while most sequences were rare.

This clone was recorded a few times. Its target is not known. The PCR was carried out with 60 Vbeta primers and 13 Jbeta primers. The protocol was immunoSEQ multiplex PCR, while the TCRdb copy is restricted to in-frame clones and leaves out a portion. Counted here are under 150,000 clones, roughly 70% occurring once; the ten biggest clones make up about 3.9%. At sampling all donors were nominally healthy, likely with unrecorded immune exposures. Sequencing input: PBMCs. The clonotype was recovered from a man aged 50-59 years in good health and CMV-seropositive.

The CDR3 spells CASSRGQLQETQYF. In DNA, the CDR3 is TGTGCCAGCAGCCGCGGACAGCTCCAAGAGACCCAGTACTTC. The chain is built from TRBV11-2 and TRBJ2-5; possibly TRBD1 for D (6 bases). The germline V and J ends were trimmed by 5 bases and 1 base, with 11 bases remaining between them. Germline V gives CDR1 SGHAT, CDR2 FQNNGV. The CDR3 runs to 14 residues. Supplemented by reference TRBV11-2 and TRBJ2-5, the full variable domain reads EAGVAQSPRYKIIEKRQSVAFWCNPISGHATLYWYQQILGQGPKLLIQFQNNGVVDDSQLPKDRFSAERLKGVDSTLKIQPAKLEDSAVYLCASSRGQLQETQYFGPGTRLLVL.